This is a list of T cell receptor beta chains from one sample in a study of STAT3 mutations in large granular lymphocyte leukemia. Only in-frame clones appear in the TCRdb table, and some are missing; sequencing was by immunoSEQ multiplex PCR. The sample has over 9,000 clones, 85% seen once. The sample was peripheral blood mononuclear cells. The receptors here all came from a man of 80 years or more with T-cell large granular lymphocyte leukemia. Some clones in this sample may be carry-over from other donors' samples. Both conserved end residues are part of each CDR3. The D gene is left open where the match is weak. Clone size is given for some rows only: seen once, a few or many times, or a class if the clone is expanded.

clone_size j_call v_call d_call cdr3_aa cdr3_nt
few TRBJ1-2 TRBV21-1 NA CASSKGDSHSYTF TGTGCCAGCAGCAAGGGAGACAGTCACAGCTACACCTTC
NA TRBJ2-3 TRBV4-3 TRBD2 CASSQALGLAVADTQYF TGCGCCAGCAGCCAAGCCCTGGGACTAGCGGTAGCAGATACGCAGTATTTT
NA TRBJ2-5 TRBV7-2 NA CASSRNSGEKETQYF TGTGCCAGCAGCAGAAATTCCGGGGAAAAAGAGACCCAGTACTTC
NA TRBJ2-3 TRBV2 NA CASSEAWDTQYF TGTGCCAGCAGTGAAGCGTGGGATACGCAGTATTTT
NA TRBJ1-2 TRBV7-2 NA CASSSYREDYGYTF TGTGCCAGCAGCTCATACAGGGAGGACTATGGCTACACCTTC
NA TRBJ2-1 TRBV5-4 NA CASSLLRTGLNEQFF TGTGCCAGCAGCTTGCTCCGCACAGGTCTCAATGAGCAGTTCTTC
NA TRBJ2-3 TRBV5-8 TRBD1 CASSFRDRPTDTQYF TGTGCCAGCAGCTTCCGGGACAGGCCAACAGATACGCAGTATTTT
NA TRBJ1-6 TRBV27 NA CASSFGGSSYNSPLHF TGTGCCAGCAGTTTTGGGGGGAGCTCCTATAATTCACCCCTCCACTTT
NA TRBJ2-5 TRBV18 NA CASSLTGVGETQYF TGTGCCAGCTCACTCACGGGCGTGGGAGAGACCCAGTACTTC
NA TRBJ2-1 TRBV4-2 NA CASSQDGRRNNEQFF TGTGCCAGCAGCCAAGATGGGCGAAGGAACAATGAGCAGTTCTTC
NA TRBJ2-3 TRBV5-6 NA CASSLDDTQYF TGTGCCAGCAGCTTGGACGATACGCAGTATTTT
NA TRBJ2-7 TRBV18 NA CASSPNVYSYEQYF TGTGCCAGCTCACCAAATGTCTACTCCTACGAGCAGTACTTC
NA TRBJ2-2 TRBV27 TRBD2 CASIGGGANTGELFF TGTGCCAGCATTGGGGGGGGAGCGAACACCGGGGAGCTGTTTTTT
once TRBJ2-3 TRBV7-8 TRBD1 CASSLVPTGGTDTQYF TGTGCCAGCAGCTTAGTTCCGACAGGGGGCACAGATACGCAGTATTTT
NA TRBJ1-2 TRBV7-6 NA CASSLQGRSGYTF TGTGCCAGCAGCCTCCAGGGAAGGAGCGGCTACACCTTC
once TRBJ1-1 TRBV5-1 TRBD1 CASREQGALTEAFF TGCGCCAGCAGGGAACAGGGGGCTCTCACTGAAGCTTTCTTT
NA TRBJ1-1 TRBV6-5 NA CASSGGQGRYEAFF TGTGCCAGCAGCGGGGGGCAGGGGAGGTACGAAGCTTTCTTT
once TRBJ2-3 TRBV30 NA CAWEDLRGPDTQYF TGTGCCTGGGAAGATCTCCGAGGGCCAGATACGCAGTATTTT
NA TRBJ1-2 TRBV5-1 NA CASSPRGDNYGYTF TGCGCCAGCTCACCCCGGGGGGATAACTATGGCTACACCTTC
NA TRBJ2-7 TRBV9 TRBD1 CASSGRQGEEQYF TGTGCCAGCAGCGGACGACAGGGCGAGGAGCAGTACTTC
NA TRBJ2-3 TRBV7-9 NA CASSWRDTQYF TGTGCCAGCAGCTGGAGAGATACGCAGTATTTT
NA TRBJ2-7 TRBV7-9 NA CASSLDVRSPYEQYF TGTGCCAGCAGCTTAGATGTCCGAAGCCCCTACGAGCAGTACTTC
NA TRBJ2-7 TRBV27 TRBD1 CASSFPGTGEQYF TGTGCCAGCAGTTTTCCCGGGACAGGGGAGCAGTACTTC
NA TRBJ2-7 TRBV7-2 NA CASSLAAYEQYF TGTGCCAGCAGCTTAGCTGCCTACGAGCAGTACTTC
NA TRBJ1-6 TRBV7-9 NA CASSLDTSPLHF TGTGCCAGCAGCCTTGATACTTCACCCCTCCACTTT
once TRBJ2-1 TRBV28 NA CASTTQGHEQFF TGTGCCAGCACCACACAGGGCCATGAGCAGTTCTTC
NA TRBJ1-2 TRBV7-2 NA CASSLRGNYGYTF TGTGCCAGCAGCTTACGGGGAAACTATGGCTACACCTTC
NA TRBJ1-6 TRBV4-2 NA CASSQDSQGSSPLHF TGTGCCAGCAGCCAAGATTCCCAGGGGTCTTCACCCCTCCACTTT
NA TRBJ2-7 TRBV13 TRBD1 CASSWTPGQGTYEQYF TGTGCCAGCAGCTGGACCCCGGGACAGGGAACCTACGAGCAGTACTTC
NA TRBJ1-6 TRBV6-5 TRBD1 CASSSAQGNSPLHF TGTGCCAGCAGTTCCGCACAGGGGAACTCACCCCTCCACTTT
NA TRBJ1-6 TRBV28 NA CASTTPGARGNSPLHF TGTGCCAGCACAACGCCCGGGGCCCGGGGAAATTCACCCCTCCACTTT
NA TRBJ2-7 TRBV30 NA CAWSVGSYEQYF TGTGCCTGGAGTGTAGGCAGCTACGAGCAGTACTTC
NA TRBJ1-6 TRBV14 NA CASSQPGSYNSPLHF TGTGCCAGCAGCCAACCCGGGTCCTATAATTCACCCCTCCACTTT
NA TRBJ2-1 TRBV9 NA CASSVVGGRGDEQFF TGTGCCAGCAGCGTAGTAGGTGGCAGGGGCGATGAGCAGTTCTTC
NA TRBJ2-7 TRBV5-1 NA CASSLSIGRQYF TGCGCCAGCAGCCTCTCGATCGGTCGGCAGTACTTC
NA TRBJ2-7 TRBV5-1 NA CASSSGDSYEQYF TGCGCCAGCAGTTCCGGGGACTCCTACGAGCAGTACTTC
NA TRBJ2-7 TRBV19 NA CASSISSSSYEQYF TGTGCCAGTAGTATCAGCAGCAGCTCCTACGAGCAGTACTTC
once TRBJ2-7 TRBV13 NA CASSPPRGKNYEQYF TGTGCCAGCAGCCCCCCACGGGGCAAAAACTACGAGCAGTACTTC
NA TRBJ2-1 TRBV18 TRBD1 CASSPAIRGSYNEQFF TGTGCCAGCTCGCCCGCAATCAGGGGGAGCTACAATGAGCAGTTCTTC
once TRBJ1-2 TRBV6-5 NA CASSESGTVYGYTF TGTGCCAGCAGTGAATCCGGGACGGTCTATGGCTACACCTTC
NA TRBJ1-2 TRBV11-1 NA CASSPQTTSHYGYTF TGTGCCAGCAGCCCCCAGACAACATCTCACTATGGCTACACCTTC
NA TRBJ2-7 TRBV6-1 NA CASSDVIGYEQYF TGTGCCAGCAGTGACGTCATAGGATACGAGCAGTACTTC